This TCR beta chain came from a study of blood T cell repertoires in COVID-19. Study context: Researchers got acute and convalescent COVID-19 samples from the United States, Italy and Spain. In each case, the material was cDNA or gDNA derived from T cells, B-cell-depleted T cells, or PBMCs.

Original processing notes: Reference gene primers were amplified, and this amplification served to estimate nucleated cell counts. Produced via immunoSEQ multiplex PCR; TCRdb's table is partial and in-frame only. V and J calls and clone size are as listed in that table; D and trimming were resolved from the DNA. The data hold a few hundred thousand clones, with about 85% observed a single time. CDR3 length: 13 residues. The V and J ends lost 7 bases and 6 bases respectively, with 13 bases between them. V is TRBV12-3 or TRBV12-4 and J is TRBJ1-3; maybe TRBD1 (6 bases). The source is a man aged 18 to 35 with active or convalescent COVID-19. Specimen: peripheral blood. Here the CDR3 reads CASTVYRENTIYF. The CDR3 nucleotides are TGTGCCAGCACTGTGTACAGGGAAAACACCATATATTTT.